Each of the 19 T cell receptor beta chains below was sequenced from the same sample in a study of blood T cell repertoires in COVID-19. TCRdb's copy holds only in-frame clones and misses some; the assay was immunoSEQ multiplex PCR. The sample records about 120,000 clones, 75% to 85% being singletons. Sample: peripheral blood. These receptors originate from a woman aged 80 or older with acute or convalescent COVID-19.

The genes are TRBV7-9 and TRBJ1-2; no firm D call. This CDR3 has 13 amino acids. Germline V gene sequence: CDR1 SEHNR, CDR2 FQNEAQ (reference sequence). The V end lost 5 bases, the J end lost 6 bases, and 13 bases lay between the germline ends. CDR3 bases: TGTGCCAGCAGCCGACGGCGGGGAAATGGCTACACCTTC. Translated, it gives CASSRRRGNGYTF.

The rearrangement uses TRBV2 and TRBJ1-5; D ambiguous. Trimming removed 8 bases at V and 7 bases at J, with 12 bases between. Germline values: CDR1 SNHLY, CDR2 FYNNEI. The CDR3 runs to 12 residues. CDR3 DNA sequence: TGTGCCAGCCAATTCGCCGAGCAGCCCCAGCATTTT. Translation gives CASQFAEQPQHF.

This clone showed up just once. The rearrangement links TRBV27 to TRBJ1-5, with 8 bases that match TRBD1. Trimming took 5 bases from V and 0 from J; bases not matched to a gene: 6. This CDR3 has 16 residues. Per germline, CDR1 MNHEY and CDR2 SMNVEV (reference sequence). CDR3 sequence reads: CASSPRTGNSNQPQHF. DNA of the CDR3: TGTGCCAGCAGTCCCCGGACAGGGAATAGCAATCAGCCCCAGCATTTT.

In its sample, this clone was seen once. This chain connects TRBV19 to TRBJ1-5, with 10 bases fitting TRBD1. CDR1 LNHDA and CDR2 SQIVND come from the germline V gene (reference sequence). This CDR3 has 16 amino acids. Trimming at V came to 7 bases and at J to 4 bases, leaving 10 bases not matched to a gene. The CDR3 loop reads CASKGQGMSWNQPQHF. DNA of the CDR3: TGTGCCAGTAAGGGACAGGGGATGTCCTGGAATCAGCCCCAGCATTTT.

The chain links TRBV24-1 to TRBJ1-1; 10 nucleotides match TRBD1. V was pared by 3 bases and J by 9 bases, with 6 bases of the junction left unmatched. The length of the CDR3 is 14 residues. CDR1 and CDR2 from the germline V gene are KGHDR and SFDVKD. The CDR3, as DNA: TGTGCCACCAGTGATCCCGGGACAGGGGCTAAAGCTTTCTTT. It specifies CATSDPGTGAKAFF.

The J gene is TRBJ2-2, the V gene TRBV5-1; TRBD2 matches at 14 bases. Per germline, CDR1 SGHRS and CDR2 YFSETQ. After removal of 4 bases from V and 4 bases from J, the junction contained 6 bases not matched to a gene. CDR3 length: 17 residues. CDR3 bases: TGCGCCAGCAGCGCCTATGGACTAGCGGGAGGCACCGGGGAGCTGTTTTTT. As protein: CASSAYGLAGGTGELFF.

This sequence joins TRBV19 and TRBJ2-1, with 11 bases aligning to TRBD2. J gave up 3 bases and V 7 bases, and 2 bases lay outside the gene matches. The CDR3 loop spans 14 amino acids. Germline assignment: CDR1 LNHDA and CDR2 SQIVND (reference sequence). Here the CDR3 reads CASTGTSGYNEQFF. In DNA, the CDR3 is TGTGCCAGTACCGGGACTAGCGGCTACAATGAGCAGTTCTTC.

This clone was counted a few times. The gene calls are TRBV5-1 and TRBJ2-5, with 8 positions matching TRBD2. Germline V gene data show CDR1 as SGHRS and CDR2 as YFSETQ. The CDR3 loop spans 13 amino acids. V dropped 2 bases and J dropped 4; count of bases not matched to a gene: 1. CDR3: CASSFTSGETQYF. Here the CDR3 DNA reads TGCGCCAGCAGCTTTACTAGCGGAGAGACCCAGTACTTC. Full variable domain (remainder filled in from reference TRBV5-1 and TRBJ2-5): KAGVTQTPRYLIKTRGQQVTLSCSPISGHRSVSWYQQTPGQGLQFLFEYFSETQRNKGNFPGRFSGRQFSNSRSEMNVSTLELGDSALYLCASSFTSGETQYFGPGTRLLVL.

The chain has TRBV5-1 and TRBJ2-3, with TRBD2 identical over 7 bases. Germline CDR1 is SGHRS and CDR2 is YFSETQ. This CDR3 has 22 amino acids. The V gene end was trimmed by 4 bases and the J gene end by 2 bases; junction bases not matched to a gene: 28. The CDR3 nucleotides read TGCGCCAGCAGCCCTCACGTCCCGGGAGGCTATCTGGCGGCGTCTTTCACAGATACGCAGTATTTT. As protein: CASSPHVPGGYLAASFTDTQYF.

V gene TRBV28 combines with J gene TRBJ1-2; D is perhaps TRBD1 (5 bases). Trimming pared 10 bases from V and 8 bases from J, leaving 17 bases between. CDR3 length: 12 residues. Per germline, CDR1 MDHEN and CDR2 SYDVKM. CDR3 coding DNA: TGTGCCACCGGAGGGGACCTCTGGGGCTACACCTTC. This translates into CATGGDLWGYTF.

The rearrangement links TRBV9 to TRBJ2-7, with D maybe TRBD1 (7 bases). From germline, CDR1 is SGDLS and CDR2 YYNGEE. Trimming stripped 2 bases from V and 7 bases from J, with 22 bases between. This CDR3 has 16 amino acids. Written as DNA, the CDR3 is TGTGCCAGCAGCGTCAATGCGGGACAGACCCCTAGGGAGCAGTACTTC. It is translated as CASSVNAGQTPREQYF.

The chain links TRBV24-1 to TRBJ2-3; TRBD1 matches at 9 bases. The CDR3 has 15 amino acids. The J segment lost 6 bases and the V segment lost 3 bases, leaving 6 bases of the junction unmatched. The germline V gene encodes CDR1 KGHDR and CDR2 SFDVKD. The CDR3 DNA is TGTGCCACCAGTGATCCACAGGGGGCAGGGGATACGCAGTATTTT. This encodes CATSDPQGAGDTQYF.

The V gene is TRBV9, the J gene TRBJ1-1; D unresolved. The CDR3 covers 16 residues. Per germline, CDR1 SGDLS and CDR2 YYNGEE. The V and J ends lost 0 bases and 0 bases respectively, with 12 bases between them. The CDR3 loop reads CASSVDGGIMNTEAFF. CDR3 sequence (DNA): TGTGCCAGCAGCGTAGATGGAGGGATAATGAACACTGAAGCTTTCTTT.

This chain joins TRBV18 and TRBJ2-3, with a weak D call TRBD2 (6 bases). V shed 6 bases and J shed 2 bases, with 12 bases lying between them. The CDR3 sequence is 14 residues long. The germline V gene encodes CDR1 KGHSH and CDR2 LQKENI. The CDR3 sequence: CASSKTRATDTQYF. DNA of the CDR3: TGTGCCAGCTCTAAGACTAGGGCCACAGATACGCAGTATTTT.

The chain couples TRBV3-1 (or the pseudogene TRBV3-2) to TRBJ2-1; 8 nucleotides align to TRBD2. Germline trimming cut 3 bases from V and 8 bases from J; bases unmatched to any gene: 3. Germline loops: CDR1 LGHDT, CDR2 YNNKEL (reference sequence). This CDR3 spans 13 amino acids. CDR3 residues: CASSQGLEDEQFF. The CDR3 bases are TGTGCCAGCAGCCAGGGACTAGAGGATGAGCAGTTCTTC.

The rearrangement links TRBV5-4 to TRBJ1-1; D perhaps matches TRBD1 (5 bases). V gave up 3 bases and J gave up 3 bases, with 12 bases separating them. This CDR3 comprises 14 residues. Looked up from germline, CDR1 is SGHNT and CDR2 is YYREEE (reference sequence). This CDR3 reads CASSSHGGDTEAFF. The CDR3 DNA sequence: TGTGCCAGCAGCTCGCACGGGGGGGACACTGAAGCTTTCTTT.

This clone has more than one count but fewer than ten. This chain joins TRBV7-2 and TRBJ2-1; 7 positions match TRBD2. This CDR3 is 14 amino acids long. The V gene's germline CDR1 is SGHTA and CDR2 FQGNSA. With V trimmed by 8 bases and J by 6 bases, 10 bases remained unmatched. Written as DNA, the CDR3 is TGTGCCAGCGGGCCACGACTAGCAGCCAATGAGCAGTTCTTC. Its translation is CASGPRLAANEQFF.

CDR3 loop: CASSVAGLYNEQFF. DNA of the CDR3: TGTGCCAGCAGCGTAGCGGGACTCTACAATGAGCAGTTCTTC. This chain joins TRBV9 and TRBJ2-1, with a weak D call TRBD2 (6 bases). The germline gives CDR1 SGDLS, CDR2 YYNGEE. Trimming shortened V by 0 bases and J by 3 bases, and 7 bases separated the two germline ends. The CDR3 loop spans 14 amino acids. The entire variable domain, with the rest obtained from reference TRBV9 and TRBJ2-1, is as follows: DSGVTQTPKHLITATGQRVTLRCSPRSGDLSVYWYQQSLDQGLQFLIQYYNGEERAKGNILERFSAQQFPDLHSELNLSSLELGDSALYFCASSVAGLYNEQFFGPGTRLTVL.

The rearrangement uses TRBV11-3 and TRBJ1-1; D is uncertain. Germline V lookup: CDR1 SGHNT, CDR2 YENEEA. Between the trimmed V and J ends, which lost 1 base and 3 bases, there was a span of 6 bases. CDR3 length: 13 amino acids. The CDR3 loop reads CASSLGRDTEAFF. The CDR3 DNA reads TGTGCCAGCAGCTTAGGCCGGGACACTGAAGCTTTCTTT.